The 20 T cell receptor beta chains reported below all come from one sample, sequenced in a study of cytomegalovirus exposure and HLA in healthy donors. Assay: immunoSEQ multiplex PCR; the TCRdb copy retains only in-frame clones and omits some. The sample shows about 50,000 clones, 88% of them seen only once. What was sequenced was PBMCs. The receptors were sampled from a woman aged 25 to 39 in good health and CMV-seronegative.

This sequence joins TRBV27 and TRBJ1-2; 7 bases agree with TRBD1. Germline V gene lookup returns CDR1 MNHEY and CDR2 SMNVEV (reference sequence). The V and J ends lost 7 bases and 5 bases, in that order; junction bases with no gene match: 13. This CDR3 comprises 15 residues. This CDR3 reads CASKGRGGTRYGYTF. The CDR3 nucleotides read TGTGCCAGCAAAGGAAGAGGGGGCACGAGGTATGGCTACACCTTC.

The chain recombines TRBV11-1 with TRBJ1-5; TRBD1 matches 7 bases. J gave up 5 bases and V 6 bases, and 22 bases lay outside the gene matches. The CDR3 is 19 residues long. Germline lookup yields CDR1 SGHAT and CDR2 FQDESV (reference sequence). CDR3 nucleotide sequence: TGTGCCAGCAGTTTTCCTCCGGGACAGACTAATGTAAGGGATCAGCCCCAGCATTTT. It encodes CASSFPPGQTNVRDQPQHF.

The genes are TRBV9 and TRBJ1-2; TRBD1 is a possible D gene (5 bases). The germline gives CDR1 SGDLS, CDR2 YYNGEE. The CDR3 totals 15 residues. V lost 1 base and J 5 bases, leaving 15 bases between the germline ends. CDR3 nucleotide sequence: TGTGCCAGCAGCGTACCTACAGCGGGGGATTATGGCTACACCTTC. It specifies CASSVPTAGDYGYTF. Filled out from reference TRBV9 and TRBJ1-2, the complete variable domain reads DSGVTQTPKHLITATGQRVTLRCSPRSGDLSVYWYQQSLDQGLQFLIQYYNGEERAKGNILERFSAQQFPDLHSELNLSSLELGDSALYFCASSVPTAGDYGYTFGSGTRLTVV.

V is TRBV6-5 and J is TRBJ2-7, with TRBD1 identical over 8 bases. The ends lost 5 bases at V and 3 bases at J; junction bases unmatched: 9. The CDR3 is 15 residues long. Per germline, CDR1 MNHEY and CDR2 SVGAGI. The CDR3 loop reads CASSPGTGEIYEQYF. The CDR3 region has the DNA TGTGCCAGCAGTCCCGGGACAGGAGAGATCTACGAGCAGTACTTC.

The chain uses TRBV14 and TRBJ1-2, with a possible D match to TRBD1 (5 bases). Trimming removed 5 bases at V and 3 bases at J, with 16 bases between. The CDR3 has 15 residues. Germline CDR1 SGHDN, CDR2 FVKESK. CDR3 DNA: TGTGCCAGCAGCTCTCCGGGTGTGGGGCACTATGGCTACACCTTC. It codes for CASSSPGVGHYGYTF. The full variable domain, in which reference TRBV14 and TRBJ1-2 provide the parts outside the CDR3, is EAGVTQFPSHSVIEKGQTVTLRCDPISGHDNLYWYRRVMGKEIKFLLHFVKESKQDESGMPNNRFLAERTGGTYSTLKVQPAELEDSGVYFCASSSPGVGHYGYTFGSGTRLTVV.

The chain couples TRBV16 to TRBJ1-2; 7 positions match TRBD1. CDR1 is KGHSY and CDR2 is FQNENV in the germline V gene. The CDR3 covers 14 residues. With 0 bases clipped from V and 8 bases from J, the junction kept 6 bases outside the gene matches. CDR3 nucleotides: TGTGCCAGCAGCCAATCAACGACAGGGACCGGCTACACCTTC. It encodes CASSQSTTGTGYTF.

V usage is TRBV27 and J usage is TRBJ2-7, with D perhaps TRBD1 (6 bases). Trimming removed 7 bases at V and 0 bases at J, with 10 bases between. Germline assignment: CDR1 MNHEY and CDR2 SMNVEV (reference sequence). The CDR3 sequence is 13 residues long. CDR3 DNA sequence: TGTGCCAGCAAGACAGGTAGCTCCTACGAGCAGTACTTC. This encodes CASKTGSSYEQYF.

The chain recombines TRBV2 with TRBJ2-1; 8 positions match TRBD2. The V segment lost 2 bases and the J segment 9 bases; nucleotides outside the gene matches: 9. CDR3 length: 15 amino acids. Germline V gene lookup returns CDR1 SNHLY and CDR2 FYNNEI. In nucleotides, the CDR3 is TGTGCCAGCAGTGAACGTCGGGGGGGGCATGGTGAGCAGTTCTTC. Translating gives CASSERRGGHGEQFF.

J is TRBJ2-5 and V is TRBV7-2; possibly TRBD1 for D (5 bases). Germline CDR1 is SGHTA and CDR2 is FQGNSA. Deletions cut 10 bases from V and 0 bases from J, with 21 bases between. The CDR3 runs 16 residues. The CDR3 protein is CATAVGYVGDQETQYF. The CDR3 DNA sequence: TGTGCCACTGCGGTTGGATACGTAGGGGACCAAGAGACCCAGTACTTC.

The chain employs TRBV29-1 and TRBJ2-3, with 8 nucleotides matching TRBD2. Germline-derived CDR1 and CDR2 are SQVTM and ANQGSEA. With 6 bases clipped from V and 0 bases from J, the junction kept 8 bases outside the gene matches. CDR3 size: 15 residues. Here the CDR3 DNA reads TGCAGCGTGGAGACTAGCGTAACTAGCACAGATACGCAGTATTTT. Encoded protein: CSVETSVTSTDTQYF.

V is TRBV18 and J is TRBJ2-3, with TRBD2 matching over 7 bases. With 3 bases clipped from V and 1 base from J, the junction kept 7 bases outside the gene matches. Germline loops: CDR1 KGHSH, CDR2 LQKENI. This CDR3 is 16 amino acids long. The CDR3 reads CASSPRIAGGTDTQYF. DNA for the CDR3: TGTGCCAGCTCACCGAGAATAGCGGGTGGCACAGATACGCAGTATTTT. Supplemented by reference TRBV18 and TRBJ2-3, the full variable domain reads NAGVMQNPRHLVRRRGQEARLRCSPMKGHSHVYWYRQLPEEGLKFMVYLQKENIIDESGMPKERFSAEFPKEGPSILRIQQVVRGDSAAYFCASSPRIAGGTDTQYFGPGTRLTVL.

The DNA of the CDR3 is TGCGCCAGCAGTGAGTCACGCGGAACCTACGAGCAGTACTTC. Translation gives CASSESRGTYEQYF. V usage is TRBV10-1 and J usage is TRBJ2-7; D unresolved. The length of the CDR3 is 14 residues. The germline V gene has CDR1 WNHNN and CDR2 SYGVQD (reference sequence). V was pared by 0 bases and J by 2 bases, with 8 bases between.

The rearrangement links TRBV30 to TRBJ2-5; D call uncertain. Trimming left V 4 bases short and J 5 bases short, with 8 bases between. The CDR3 length is 11 residues. Germline lookup yields CDR1 GTSNPN and CDR2 SVGIG (reference sequence). In nucleotides, the CDR3 is TGTGCCTGGAACCTACGGGAGACCCAGTACTTC. It translates to CAWNLRETQYF.

The genes are TRBV11-3 and TRBJ2-5; D gene uncertain. CDR3 length: 13 amino acids. Trimming took 2 bases from V and 5 from J, leaving 9 bases between them. Per the germline V gene, CDR1 is SGHNT and CDR2 is YENEEA. CDR3 region: CASSLYAQETQYF. CDR3 sequence (DNA): TGTGCCAGCAGCTTATACGCCCAGGAGACCCAGTACTTC.

The table lists this clone with a count of one. This sequence joins TRBV7-8 and TRBJ2-3; 9 bases map to TRBD2. CDR3 length equals 16 residues. The ends lost 4 bases at V and 5 bases at J; junction bases unmatched: 10. Looked up from germline, CDR1 is SGHVS and CDR2 is FQNEAQ. The CDR3 protein is CASSSRVAGAKDTQYF. The CDR3 bases are TGTGCCAGCAGCTCCCGAGTAGCGGGAGCAAAAGATACGCAGTATTTT.

The chain uses TRBV7-2 and TRBJ1-1; TRBD1 aligns across 7 bases. Looked up from germline, CDR1 is SGHTA and CDR2 is FQGNSA. V dropped 5 bases and J dropped 0; count of bases not matched to a gene: 6. The CDR3 sequence is 15 residues long. CDR3 protein: CASSRTGRMNTEAFF. The CDR3 nucleotides are TGTGCCAGCAGCCGGACAGGTCGGATGAACACTGAAGCTTTCTTT.

The V call is TRBV2, the J call TRBJ2-7; 7 bases line up with TRBD2. The CDR3 loop spans 12 amino acids. Germline assignment: CDR1 SNHLY and CDR2 FYNNEI. After removal of 8 bases from V and 2 bases from J, the junction contained 3 bases not matched to a gene. The chain's CDR3 is CASGRGTYEQYF. The CDR3 DNA follows: TGTGCCAGCGGGCGGGGGACCTACGAGCAGTACTTC.

The chain employs TRBV5-1 and TRBJ2-5; no firm D call. The CDR3 is 13 residues long. Trimming took off 6 bases at V and 2 bases at J, with 11 bases between the two ends. CDR1 SGHRS and CDR2 YFSETQ come from the germline V gene. The CDR3 DNA is TGCGCCAGCAAAACTAACAAACAAGAGACCCAGTACTTC. Translating gives CASKTNKQETQYF.

The CDR3 sequence: CASYRQADYNEQFF. The CDR3 DNA reads TGTGCCAGCTACCGACAGGCGGACTACAATGAGCAGTTCTTC. This sequence joins TRBV6-1 and TRBJ2-1, with TRBD1 as a possible D gene (6 bases). Germline V gene sequence: CDR1 MNHNS, CDR2 SASEGT. CDR3 length equals 14 residues. V was cut by 8 bases and J by 3 bases, with 14 bases left in between.

This sequence joins TRBV7-2 and TRBJ1-2; D is possibly TRBD1 (6 bases). Trimming pared 1 base from V and 8 bases from J, leaving 14 bases between. The CDR3 has 14 amino acids. Germline CDR1 is SGHTA and CDR2 is FQGNSA. The CDR3 DNA sequence: TGTGCCAGCAGCTTAGTAACCTCAGGGGACGGCTACACCTTC. Amino acid sequence: CASSLVTSGDGYTF.